Listed below are T cell receptor beta chains from one sample, sequenced in a study of blood T cells in healthy people across ages. TCRdb re-analysed the 5' RACE reads in MiXCR, keeping a single row per CDR3 protein. This table has 630,000 or so distinct CDR3 sequences, 25% to 35% appearing once. The material sequenced was blood. Every receptor here comes from an elderly woman in good health. CDR3s include the opening cysteine and the closing phenylalanine or tryptophan. D genes are given only for firm matches. Clone size is shown for a subset of rows, as once, few, many or a class of expanded clone.

CDR3 protein: CASSTQQDLTEAFF; CDR3 DNA: TGTGCCAGCAGCACTCAACAGGACCTCACTGAAGCTTTCTTT; V gene: TRBV7-2; D gene: -; clone size: -; J gene: TRBJ1-1
CDR3 protein: CAWSVRRGEEQYF; CDR3 DNA: TGTGCCTGGAGTGTACGTCGGGGTGAGGAGCAGTACTTC; V gene: TRBV30; D gene: -; clone size: many; J gene: TRBJ2-7
CDR3 protein: CASSFPTGGNTEAFF; CDR3 DNA: TGTGCCAGCAGTTTCCCGACAGGGGGGAACACTGAAGCTTTCTTT; V gene: TRBV12-3/TRBV12-4; D gene: TRBD1; clone size: few; J gene: TRBJ1-1
CDR3 protein: CASSGYRAGVAYEQYF; CDR3 DNA: TGTGCCAGCAGCGGATATCGGGCAGGCGTCGCCTACGAACAGTACTTC; V gene: TRBV7-8; D gene: -; clone size: -; J gene: TRBJ2-7
CDR3 protein: CASSLGGAGEQFF; CDR3 DNA: TGCGCCAGCAGCTTGGGAGGGGCAGGGGAGCAGTTCTTC; V gene: TRBV5-1; D gene: -; clone size: many; J gene: TRBJ2-1
CDR3 protein: CATSDPGQGGTDTQYF; CDR3 DNA: TGTGCCACCAGTGATCCTGGACAGGGGGGGACAGATACGCAGTATTTT; V gene: TRBV24-1; D gene: TRBD1; clone size: many; J gene: TRBJ2-3
CDR3 protein: CSARPGQEPRGGYTF; CDR3 DNA: TGCAGTGCTAGACCCGGGCAGGAACCCCGGGGAGGCTACACCTTC; V gene: TRBV20-1; D gene: -; clone size: -; J gene: TRBJ1-2
CDR3 protein: CASSEKWSGGIAGELFF; CDR3 DNA: TGTGCCAGCAGTGAAAAGTGGAGCGGGGGGATCGCCGGGGAGCTGTTTTTT; V gene: TRBV6-1; D gene: TRBD2; clone size: -; J gene: TRBJ2-2
CDR3 protein: CASRREGNYGYTF; CDR3 DNA: TGTGCCAGCAGGAGAGAGGGTAACTATGGCTACACCTTC; V gene: TRBV27; D gene: -; clone size: few; J gene: TRBJ1-2
CDR3 protein: CASSPQLELGKNIQYF; CDR3 DNA: TGTGCCAGCAGTCCACAGTTAGAACTGGGCAAAAACATTCAGTACTTC; V gene: TRBV28; D gene: -; clone size: many; J gene: TRBJ2-4
CDR3 protein: CASSSPAGGLGSTDTQYF; CDR3 DNA: TGTGCCAGTAGTTCCCCAGCGGGGGGGCTTGGGTCGACAGATACGCAGTATTTT; V gene: TRBV19; D gene: TRBD2; clone size: few; J gene: TRBJ2-3
CDR3 protein: CSATMTRQGLSYEQYF; CDR3 DNA: TGCAGTGCTACCATGACACGACAGGGACTCTCCTACGAGCAGTACTTC; V gene: TRBV20-1; D gene: -; clone size: many; J gene: TRBJ2-7
CDR3 protein: CASSPGLADTQYF; CDR3 DNA: TGTGCCAGCTCACCCGGACTGGCAGATACGCAGTATTTT; V gene: TRBV5-1; D gene: -; clone size: many; J gene: TRBJ2-3
CDR3 protein: CASSWQGGTEAFF; CDR3 DNA: TGCGCCAGCAGCTGGCAGGGTGGCACTGAAGCTTTCTTT; V gene: TRBV5-1; D gene: -; clone size: many; J gene: TRBJ1-1
CDR3 protein: CASSWEAGNYGYTF; CDR3 DNA: TGTGCCAGCAGCTGGGAGGCAGGGAACTATGGCTACACCTTC; V gene: TRBV7-6; D gene: -; clone size: few; J gene: TRBJ1-2
CDR3 protein: CAWSVQMNTEAFF; CDR3 DNA: TGTGCCTGGAGTGTACAGATGAACACTGAAGCTTTCTTT; V gene: TRBV30; D gene: -; clone size: -; J gene: TRBJ1-1
CDR3 protein: CASSLAGTRKTEPQHF; CDR3 DNA: TGTGCCAGCAGCTTAGCGGGGACAAGGAAAACGGAGCCCCAGCATTTT; V gene: TRBV7-2; D gene: -; clone size: few; J gene: TRBJ1-5
CDR3 protein: CSARDGAGGANEQFF; CDR3 DNA: TGCAGTGCTAGAGATGGCGCGGGAGGTGCGAATGAGCAGTTCTTC; V gene: TRBV20-1; D gene: TRBD2; clone size: -; J gene: TRBJ2-1
CDR3 protein: CASSSQGANSPLHF; CDR3 DNA: TGTGCCAGCAGCTCACAGGGGGCCAATTCACCCCTCCACTTT; V gene: TRBV7-9; D gene: TRBD1; clone size: many; J gene: TRBJ1-6
CDR3 protein: CSARGLGSGANVLTF; CDR3 DNA: TGCAGTGCTAGGGGGTTAGGCTCTGGGGCCAACGTCCTGACTTTC; V gene: TRBV20-1; D gene: -; clone size: once; J gene: TRBJ2-6
CDR3 protein: CASSQEGLDGQPQHF; CDR3 DNA: TGTGCCAGCAGCCAAGAGGGATTGGATGGGCAGCCCCAGCATTTT; V gene: TRBV3-1; D gene: -; clone size: -; J gene: TRBJ1-5
CDR3 protein: CASSVALWSGTDYGYTF; CDR3 DNA: TGTGCCAGCAGCGTAGCCCTATGGTCAGGGACGGACTATGGCTACACCTTC; V gene: TRBV9; D gene: -; clone size: many; J gene: TRBJ1-2
CDR3 protein: CASSPQGRGNGEQFF; CDR3 DNA: TGTGCCAGCAGCCCCCAGGGGAGGGGTAATGGAGAGCAGTTCTTC; V gene: TRBV7-2; D gene: -; clone size: -; J gene: TRBJ2-1
CDR3 protein: CASSPQGVSNQPQHF; CDR3 DNA: TGTGCCAGTAGTCCGCAGGGGGTGAGCAATCAGCCCCAGCATTTT; V gene: TRBV19; D gene: TRBD1; clone size: -; J gene: TRBJ1-5
CDR3 protein: CASSSTGLVSGGVLTF; CDR3 DNA: TGTGCCAGCAGCTCGACAGGGCTAGTGTCCGGCGGCGTCCTGACTTTC; V gene: TRBV7-3; D gene: TRBD1; clone size: few; J gene: TRBJ2-6
CDR3 protein: CASNLLQGTINTEAFF; CDR3 DNA: TGTGCCAGTAATCTACTACAGGGGACCATCAACACTGAAGCTTTCTTT; V gene: TRBV19; D gene: TRBD1; clone size: -; J gene: TRBJ1-1
CDR3 protein: CASSESRNSLNQPQHF; CDR3 DNA: TGTGCCAGCAGTGAATCCCGGAACAGCTTGAATCAGCCCCAGCATTTT; V gene: TRBV6-1; D gene: -; clone size: many; J gene: TRBJ1-5
CDR3 protein: CASSRGLHTEAFF; CDR3 DNA: TGCGCCAGCAGCCGAGGACTGCACACTGAAGCTTTCTTT; V gene: TRBV4-1; D gene: -; clone size: many; J gene: TRBJ1-1
CDR3 protein: CSAREKRVLEETQYF; CDR3 DNA: TGCAGTGCTAGAGAGAAGCGGGTCCTTGAAGAGACCCAGTACTTC; V gene: TRBV20-1; D gene: -; clone size: many; J gene: TRBJ2-5
CDR3 protein: CASSQFSRQAYEQYF; CDR3 DNA: TGTGCCAGCAGCCAATTCTCGAGACAAGCCTACGAGCAGTACTTC; V gene: TRBV3-1; D gene: -; clone size: many; J gene: TRBJ2-7
CDR3 protein: CASSRDPQGAHTEAFF; CDR3 DNA: TGTGCCAGCAGTAGAGACCCACAGGGGGCACACACTGAAGCTTTCTTT; V gene: TRBV12-3/TRBV12-4; D gene: TRBD1; clone size: -; J gene: TRBJ1-1
CDR3 protein: CATSDSSFRAQGANVLTF; CDR3 DNA: TGTGCCACCAGTGATAGTTCCTTCAGGGCTCAAGGGGCCAACGTCCTGACTTTC; V gene: TRBV24-1; D gene: -; clone size: many; J gene: TRBJ2-6
CDR3 protein: CSASIDRGVENQPQHF; CDR3 DNA: TGCAGTGCTAGCATCGACCGGGGAGTGGAGAATCAGCCCCAGCATTTT; V gene: TRBV20-1; D gene: -; clone size: few; J gene: TRBJ1-5
CDR3 protein: CSAPRGRVGNEKLFF; CDR3 DNA: TGCAGTGCCCCACGCGGTAGGGTTGGTAATGAAAAACTGTTTTTT; V gene: TRBV20-1; D gene: -; clone size: few; J gene: TRBJ1-4
CDR3 protein: CASSKEAKNTEAFF; CDR3 DNA: TGTGCCAGCTCAAAGGAGGCAAAGAACACTGAAGCTTTCTTT; V gene: TRBV18; D gene: -; clone size: few; J gene: TRBJ1-1
CDR3 protein: CASSLTGSSNTEAFF; CDR3 DNA: TGTGCCAGCAGCCTAACAGGGTCTAGTAACACTGAAGCTTTCTTT; V gene: TRBV3-1; D gene: -; clone size: -; J gene: TRBJ1-1
CDR3 protein: CASSVGASWTDTQYF; CDR3 DNA: TGTGCCAGCAGCGTAGGCGCTAGCTGGACAGATACGCAGTATTTT; V gene: TRBV9; D gene: -; clone size: many; J gene: TRBJ2-3
CDR3 protein: CAWSAGTGYGYTF; CDR3 DNA: TGTGCCTGGAGTGCCGGGACAGGCTATGGCTACACCTTC; V gene: TRBV30; D gene: TRBD1; clone size: -; J gene: TRBJ1-2
CDR3 protein: CASSRLSYSTDTQYF; CDR3 DNA: TGTGCCAGCAGCCGACTTAGCTACAGCACAGATACGCAGTATTTT; V gene: TRBV4-2; D gene: -; clone size: many; J gene: TRBJ2-3
CDR3 protein: CASSEWRDQDTQYF; CDR3 DNA: TGTGCCAGCAGTGAATGGCGGGACCAAGATACGCAGTATTTT; V gene: TRBV6-1; D gene: -; clone size: many; J gene: TRBJ2-3
CDR3 protein: CASSFLFNEQFF; CDR3 DNA: TGTGCCAGCAGCTTTCTGTTTAATGAGCAGTTCTTC; V gene: TRBV11-2; D gene: -; clone size: many; J gene: TRBJ2-1
CDR3 protein: CASSPRDGVRGYTF; CDR3 DNA: TGTGCCAGCAGTCCGCGTGATGGGGTTAGGGGCTACACCTTC; V gene: TRBV5-4; D gene: -; clone size: many; J gene: TRBJ1-2